Following are 6 T cell receptor beta chains from one sample sequenced in a study of chemoradiotherapy in HPV16-positive cancers. Produced via immunoSEQ multiplex PCR; TCRdb's table is partial and in-frame only. Here the sample spans some 34,000 clones, 92% being singletons. Sequencing was performed on blood, taken from a patient who underwent chemoradiotherapy. These receptors all stem from a human donor with HPV-associated anogenital cancer.

The V gene is TRBV5-5, the J gene TRBJ2-4, with D unclear. Trimming stripped 4 bases from V and 8 bases from J, with 13 bases between. The CDR3 contains 13 residues. The germline V gene encodes CDR1 SGHKS and CDR2 YYEKEE (reference sequence). Written as DNA, the CDR3 is TGTGCCAGCAGCGCGGAGTGGGGTGACATTCAGTACTTC. Translated, it gives CASSAEWGDIQYF. Supplemented by reference TRBV5-5 and TRBJ2-4, the full variable domain reads DAGVTQSPTHLIKTRGQQVTLRCSPISGHKSVSWYQQVLGQGPQFIFQYYEKEERGRGNFPDRFSARQFPNYSSELNVNALLLGDSALYLCASSAEWGDIQYFGAGTRLSVL.

The chain couples TRBV9 to TRBJ2-2; D possibly corresponds to TRBD1 (5 bases). Per the germline V gene, CDR1 is SGDLS and CDR2 is YYNGEE. V lost 3 bases and J 5 bases, leaving 11 bases between the germline ends. CDR3 length: 14 amino acids. As DNA, the CDR3 is TGTGCCAGCAGCGCGCTAGGGGTAACCGGGGAGCTGTTTTTT. Amino acids: CASSALGVTGELFF.

This CDR3 reads CASSQDGTSGDEQFF. The CDR3, as DNA: TGCGCCAGCAGCCAGGACGGGACTAGCGGCGATGAGCAGTTCTTC. The chain employs TRBV4-1 and TRBJ2-1; 11 bases fit TRBD2. The CDR3 spans 15 residues. The germline gives CDR1 MGHRA, CDR2 YSYEKL. J lost 8 bases, V lost 3 bases, and 6 bases had no gene match.

This chain uses TRBV18 with TRBJ1-5, with a weak D call TRBD1 (5 bases). The CDR3 consists of 14 residues. The V end was cut by 8 bases, the J end by 0 bases, with 11 bases between. CDR1 KGHSH and CDR2 LQKENI come from the germline V gene. The CDR3 loop reads CASRGTASNQPQHF. The CDR3 region has the DNA TGTGCCAGCAGAGGGACGGCTAGCAATCAGCCCCAGCATTTT.

The genes are TRBV4-1 and TRBJ1-1; no clear D. V shed 1 base and J shed 0 bases, with 3 bases lying between them. There are 13 residues in the CDR3. Germline values: CDR1 MGHRA, CDR2 YSYEKL. The CDR3 coding sequence is TGCGCCAGCAGCCAAGGGGTGAACACTGAAGCTTTCTTT. Its protein product is CASSQGVNTEAFF.

The rearrangement joins TRBV5-1 to TRBJ2-1, with a weak D call TRBD2 (6 bases). Trimming shortened V by 0 bases and J by 6 bases, and 13 bases separated the two germline ends. The germline CDR1 and CDR2 sequences are SGHRS and YFSETQ. CDR3 size: 15 residues. The CDR3 spells CASSLGSTSTNEQFF. The CDR3 bases are TGCGCCAGCAGCTTGGGGTCCACTAGCACCAATGAGCAGTTCTTC.